This entry lists 9 T cell receptor beta chains sequenced from one sample in a study of graft-versus-host responses after intestinal transplantation. These receptors have no identified antigens. Sequenced by immunoSEQ multiplex PCR; TCRdb stores in-frame clones only, minus some. The sample has tens of thousands of clones, about 96% seen once. This specimen consisted of unstimulated CD8+ T cells sorted from spleen or lymph node cells, obtained before transplant. The receptors were gathered from a human donor who was the organ donor for an intestinal transplant.

The gene calls are TRBV7-9 and TRBJ1-2; 8 positions match TRBD1. Losses at the gene ends were 5 bases for V and 5 bases for J; bases not matched to a gene: 4. CDR1 is SEHNR and CDR2 is FQNEAQ in the germline V gene (reference sequence). The CDR3 spans 13 residues. CDR3 protein: CASSGNRGYGYTF. CDR3 coding DNA: TGTGCCAGCAGCGGGAACAGGGGGTATGGCTACACCTTC.

In this sample, this clone turned up once. Other DNA sequences from this sample encode an identical CDR3 as well. The V gene is TRBV2, the J gene TRBJ1-1; D call uncertain. Germline V gives CDR1 SNHLY, CDR2 FYNNEI. There are 16 residues in the CDR3. Trimming stripped 2 bases from V and 6 bases from J, with 19 bases between. CDR3 loop: CASSEYATEPWAEAFF. The CDR3, as DNA: TGTGCCAGCAGTGAATATGCGACGGAACCGTGGGCTGAAGCTTTCTTT.

This rearrangement joins TRBV6-5 to TRBJ2-1; TRBD1 is a possible D gene (5 bases). This CDR3 spans 12 amino acids. Trimming took 2 bases from V and 6 from J, leaving 5 bases between them. Germline V gives CDR1 MNHEY, CDR2 SVGAGI. CDR3 loop: CASSYRGNEQFF. In DNA form, the CDR3 reads TGTGCCAGCAGTTACAGGGGCAATGAGCAGTTCTTC.

This CDR3 is CASSQEESSYEQYF. CDR3 in DNA: TGCGCCAGCAGCCAAGAGGAGAGCTCCTACGAGCAGTACTTC. The chain couples TRBV4-1 to TRBJ2-7; D is uncertain. There are 14 residues in the CDR3. CDR1 and CDR2 (germline): MGHRA, YSYEKL. V was trimmed by 0 bases and J by 0 bases, leaving 6 bases between them.

The chain uses TRBV19 and TRBJ2-5; 8 bases map to TRBD1. TRBJ2-7 matches the DNA end more closely, so the J call is doubtful. The CDR3 length is 13 residues. Germline loops: CDR1 LNHDA, CDR2 SQIVND (reference sequence). CDR3 coding DNA: TGTGCCAGTAGTCTGACAGGGGACTACGAGCAGTACTTC. Amino acids: CASSLTGDYEQYF.

The chain combines TRBV5-4 with TRBJ2-7; no clear D. V was clipped by 2 bases and J by 6 bases, with 3 bases between them. Germline V gives CDR1 SGHNT, CDR2 YYREEE (reference sequence). The CDR3 is 10 amino acids. CDR3 nucleotide sequence: TGTGCCAGCAGCTTTTCCGAGCAGTACTTC. Its translation is CASSFSEQYF.

The J gene is TRBJ2-1, the V gene TRBV27; weak D call: TRBD2 (5 bases). The germline V gene encodes CDR1 MNHEY and CDR2 SMNVEV (reference sequence). Deletions cut 5 bases from V and 7 bases from J, with 9 bases between. The CDR3 runs 12 residues. CDR3 sequence reads: CASSGSGNEQFF. CDR3 nucleotides: TGTGCCAGCAGTGGGAGTGGTAATGAGCAGTTCTTC.

V and J are TRBV27 and TRBJ2-2, with TRBD1 matching over 7 bases. Germline CDR1 MNHEY, CDR2 SMNVEV (reference sequence). The CDR3 runs to 16 residues. V was clipped by 4 bases and J by 6 bases; unmatched bases: 11. This CDR3 is CASSWTGPPIPGELFF. The CDR3 bases are TGTGCCAGCAGTTGGACAGGACCCCCCATCCCCGGGGAGCTGTTTTTT.

The CDR3 DNA sequence: TGTGCCAGCAGCTTAGCAGGGGGCGGGGGTAGTCCTGGATCACCCCTCCACTTT. Its protein product is CASSLAGGGGSPGSPLHF. The chain is built from TRBV7-6 and TRBJ1-6; TRBD1 matches 7 bases. The CDR3 is 18 amino acids. CDR1 is SGHVS and CDR2 is FNYEAQ in the germline V gene. J lost 10 bases, V lost 0 bases, and 15 bases had no gene match.